This TCR beta chain was sequenced during a study of blood T cell repertoires in COVID-19. Background on the study: T cells, B-cell-depleted T cells, or PBMCs supplied cDNA or gDNA.

CDR1 is SEHNR, CDR2 FQNEAQ, per germline (reference sequence). This CDR3 spans 14 amino acids. V dropped 0 bases and J dropped 1 base, with 7 bases sitting between them. Study processing details: Quantification of nucleated cells was approximated via reference gene primer amplification. The table came from immunoSEQ multiplex PCR; TCRdb's copy has only in-frame clones and leaves some out. The V and J calls and the clone size are those of that table, but D and trimming were determined from the DNA. The table includes over 100,000 clones, about 89% detected once. This clonotype was obtained from a man aged 60-69 years with COVID-19, enrolled during active disease. The chain couples TRBV7-9 to TRBJ2-7, with a weak D call TRBD2 (6 bases). The material sequenced was peripheral blood. CDR3 loop: CASSLAGTSYEQYF. CDR3 sequence (DNA): TGTGCCAGCAGCTTAGCGGGGACTTCCTACGAGCAGTACTTC.